This T cell receptor (beta chain) was recovered during a study of OX40 agonist ivuxolimab in advanced cancers. Study details: Participants averaged around 60 years of age (range about 23 to 80) and were over 75% male.

Overall study results and limits: At 0.1 to 3.0 mg/kg, CD4+ and CD8+ blood T cells expanded clonally by week 6.

Concerning this clone itself: Antigen: not known.

The germline V and J ends were trimmed by 2 bases and 0 bases, with 10 bases remaining between them. CDR1 SGHRS and CDR2 YFSETQ come from the germline V gene. The CDR3 has 15 amino acids. This table comes from immunoSEQ multiplex PCR, and its TCRdb copy is limited to in-frame clones, with some not included. The repertoire holds about 76,000 clones, with 85% as singletons. The sample in question was CD4+ or CD8+ T cells sorted from blood, obtained in a trial of the OX40 agonist ivuxolimab. This chain uses TRBV5-1 with TRBJ2-3; no clear D gene. The receptor was isolated from an adult with an advanced solid tumor such as melanoma, head and neck, liver or kidney cancer. The CDR3 nucleotides are TGCGCCAGCAGCTTAACGGGCGCGAGCACAGATACGCAGTATTTT. It yields the protein CASSLTGASTDTQYF.